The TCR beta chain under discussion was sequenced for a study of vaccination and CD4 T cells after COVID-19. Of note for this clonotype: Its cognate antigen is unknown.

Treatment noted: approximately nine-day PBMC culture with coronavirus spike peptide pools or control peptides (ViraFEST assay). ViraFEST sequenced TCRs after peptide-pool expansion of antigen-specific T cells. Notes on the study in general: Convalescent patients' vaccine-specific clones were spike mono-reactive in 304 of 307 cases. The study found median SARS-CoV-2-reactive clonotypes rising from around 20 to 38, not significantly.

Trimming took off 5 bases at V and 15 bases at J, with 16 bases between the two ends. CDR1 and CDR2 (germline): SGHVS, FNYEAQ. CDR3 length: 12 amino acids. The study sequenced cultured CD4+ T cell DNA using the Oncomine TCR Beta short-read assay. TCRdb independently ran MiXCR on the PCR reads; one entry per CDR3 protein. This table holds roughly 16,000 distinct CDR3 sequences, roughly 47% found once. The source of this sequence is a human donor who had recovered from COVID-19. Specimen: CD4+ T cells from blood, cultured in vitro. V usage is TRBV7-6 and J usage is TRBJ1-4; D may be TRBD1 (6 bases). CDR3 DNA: TGTGCCAGCAGCCCGCAACAGGGAATATTGTTTTTT. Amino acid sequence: CASSPQQGILFF.